A selection of T cell receptor beta chains follows, all from one sample in a study of CD8 T cells in Susac syndrome. TCRdb redid the calling of the immunoSEQ multiplex PCR reads with MiXCR, one entry per CDR3 protein. Found here are around 150,000 distinct CDR3 sequences, around 95% of them singletons; the top ten hold approximately 0.08%. Sequenced: CD4+ T cells from PBMCs. The source of these receptors is a human donor with Susac syndrome. Each CDR3 is given with its conserved first and last residue. The order of the fields is D gene, J gene, clone size, V gene, CDR3 DNA, CDR3 protein. D genes are given only for firm matches. Clone sizes are given selectively: once, few, many, or a class where the clone is expanded.

D: .; J: TRBJ1-5; size: once; V: TRBV20-1; DNA: TGCAGTGCTAGATCTGAATATAGCAATCAGCCCCAGCATTTT; CDR3: CSARSEYSNQPQHF
D: .; J: TRBJ2-5; size: .; V: TRBV20-1; DNA: TGCAGTGCTGCCCAGGGCCTCGTAGAGACCCAGTACTTC; CDR3: CSAAQGLVETQYF
D: TRBD1; J: TRBJ2-1; size: .; V: TRBV5-4; DNA: TGTGCCAGCAGCTTCATAGGACAGGGGAATTGGGGTGAGCAGTTCTTC; CDR3: CASSFIGQGNWGEQFF
D: .; J: TRBJ1-2; size: once; V: TRBV28; DNA: TGTGCCAGCAGTCCCGCGGGCAGAGATGGCTACACCTTC; CDR3: CASSPAGRDGYTF
D: .; J: TRBJ1-1; size: once; V: TRBV6-5; DNA: TGTGCCAGCAGCTACAGGGAAAGCACTGAAGCTTTCTTT; CDR3: CASSYRESTEAFF
D: .; J: TRBJ2-3; size: .; V: TRBV20-1; DNA: TGCAGTGCTAGACCGGGGACTAGCACAGATACGCAGTATTTT; CDR3: CSARPGTSTDTQYF
D: TRBD1; J: TRBJ1-1; size: once; V: TRBV20-1; DNA: TGCAGTGTTGGACAGGGAACGAACACTGAAGCTTTCTTT; CDR3: CSVGQGTNTEAFF
D: .; J: TRBJ1-6; size: .; V: TRBV12-3/TRBV12-4; DNA: TGTGCCAGCAGTTTAAGCGTCTGGTCTTCACCCCTCCACTTT; CDR3: CASSLSVWSSPLHF
D: .; J: TRBJ2-6; size: .; V: TRBV29-1; DNA: TGCAGCGTTGCTCAGGTTAGCCCTGGGGCCAACGTCCTGACTTTC; CDR3: CSVAQVSPGANVLTF
D: TRBD2; J: TRBJ2-7; size: .; V: TRBV11-3; DNA: TGTGCCAGCAGCTTGACTAGCGGGAGCTCCTACGAGCAGTACTTC; CDR3: CASSLTSGSSYEQYF
D: .; J: TRBJ2-4; size: .; V: TRBV9; DNA: TGTGCCAGCAGCGAAGGGGGACCCATTCAGTACTTC; CDR3: CASSEGGPIQYF
D: .; J: TRBJ1-6; size: .; V: TRBV20-1; DNA: TGCAGTGCCAAGATTGGTTCACCCCTCCACTTT; CDR3: CSAKIGSPLHF
D: .; J: TRBJ2-1; size: .; V: TRBV3-1; DNA: TGTGCCAGCAGCTTCCATAAGACGGGTAGAGGGAATGAGCAGTTCTTC; CDR3: CASSFHKTGRGNEQFF
D: .; J: TRBJ1-1; size: .; V: TRBV25-1; DNA: TGTGCCAGCAGTGAGTACAGGGAAGCTTTCTTT; CDR3: CASSEYREAFF
D: .; J: TRBJ2-3; size: once; V: TRBV3-1; DNA: TGTGCTACCACAAGTATTAGCAGCATTACGCAGTATTTT; CDR3: CATTSISSITQYF
D: .; J: TRBJ2-3; size: once; V: TRBV2; DNA: TGTGCCAGCACCCGGACCCGTGGGGGCACAGATACGCAGTATTTT; CDR3: CASTRTRGGTDTQYF
D: TRBD2; J: TRBJ2-1; size: .; V: TRBV29-1; DNA: TGCAGCGCCGGGACTACCTACAATGAGCAGTTCTTC; CDR3: CSAGTTYNEQFF
D: TRBD2; J: TRBJ2-3; size: .; V: TRBV9; DNA: TGTGCCAGCAACCGACTAGCGGGAGAAACAGATACGCAGTATTTT; CDR3: CASNRLAGETDTQYF
D: .; J: TRBJ1-1; size: .; V: TRBV12-3/TRBV12-4; DNA: TGTGCCAGCAGCCCAAGAAGGGCGGGCACTGAAGCTTTCTTT; CDR3: CASSPRRAGTEAFF
D: TRBD1; J: TRBJ1-2; size: .; V: TRBV20-1; DNA: TGCGCAGCACAGGGGGGCTATGGCTACACCTTC; CDR3: CAAQGGYGYTF
D: TRBD2; J: TRBJ2-1; size: .; V: TRBV9; DNA: TGTGCCAGCAGCGTCAATAGCGGGGAGCAGTTCTTC; CDR3: CASSVNSGEQFF
D: .; J: TRBJ2-3; size: .; V: TRBV28; DNA: TGTGCCAGCAGTCCAATCCCGTCGGATACGCAGTATTTT; CDR3: CASSPIPSDTQYF
D: .; J: TRBJ1-1; size: once; V: TRBV5-1; DNA: TGCGCCAGCAGCTTGGGCGCCACGAACACTGAAGCTTTCTTT; CDR3: CASSLGATNTEAFF
D: TRBD1; J: TRBJ1-5; size: .; V: TRBV6-5; DNA: TGTGCCAGCAAAGGGGGCCACAATCAGCCCCAGCATTTT; CDR3: CASKGGHNQPQHF
D: .; J: TRBJ2-2; size: .; V: TRBV29-1; DNA: TGCAGCGCCGGAGAAAATTGGGACACCGGGGAGCTGTTTTTT; CDR3: CSAGENWDTGELFF
D: .; J: TRBJ2-2; size: .; V: TRBV29-1; DNA: TGCAGCGTTGAAGAGGACAGCTTTACAGGCGGGGAGCTGTTTTTT; CDR3: CSVEEDSFTGGELFF
D: .; J: TRBJ2-4; size: .; V: TRBV6-1; DNA: TGTGCCAGCAGTGAACGGGCGTTAAACATTCAGTACTTC; CDR3: CASSERALNIQYF
D: .; J: TRBJ1-5; size: .; V: TRBV10-2; DNA: TGCGCCAGCAGTGAGACGACACTAGGTCGACCCCAGCATTTT; CDR3: CASSETTLGRPQHF
D: .; J: TRBJ2-5; size: .; V: TRBV2; DNA: TGTGCCAGCAGCGAGGAGGCGACTAGTAGGGAGACCCAGTACTTC; CDR3: CASSEEATSRETQYF
D: .; J: TRBJ2-5; size: .; V: TRBV20-1; DNA: TGCAGTGCGGGGAGAAGGGGGGAAGAGACCCAGTACTTC; CDR3: CSAGRRGEETQYF
D: TRBD1; J: TRBJ1-2; size: .; V: TRBV10-3; DNA: TGTGCCATCAGTGGGGGACAGGGGGCCTATGGCTACACCTTC; CDR3: CAISGGQGAYGYTF
D: .; J: TRBJ2-7; size: .; V: TRBV5-1; DNA: TGCGCCAGCAGCTTGGCGGGCAGCTCCTACGAGCAGTACTTC; CDR3: CASSLAGSSYEQYF